Many counts were recorded for the clone carrying this T cell receptor (beta chain). Its matching antigen is unknown. The sample comes from a study of identical twins. Broader study findings: Because invariant MAIT and iNKT cells could be present, zero-insertion analyses could be partly confounded.

The V gene's germline CDR1 is MDHEN and CDR2 SYDVKM. The CDR3 has 14 residues. The germline V and J ends were trimmed by 7 bases and 4 bases, with 17 bases remaining between them. TCRdb re-analysed the 5' RACE reads in MiXCR, keeping a single row per CDR3 protein. The sample consists of roughly 570,000 distinct CDR3 sequences, approximately 10% of them appearing once. These same data were also listed under a study on yellow fever vaccine responses in identical twins. This second study says: Twins' vaccine T cell response reportedly gave the appearance of partial convergence and partial personalization.

This TCR was sampled from a woman aged 18-29 years in good health. Material: PBMCs. The gene calls are TRBV28 and TRBJ2-7, with D perhaps being TRBD1 or TRBD2 (5 bases each). The CDR3 sequence is CASTWSGAGYEQYF. The CDR3 DNA reads as TGTGCCAGCACTTGGTCCGGGGCAGGATACGAGCAGTACTTC.